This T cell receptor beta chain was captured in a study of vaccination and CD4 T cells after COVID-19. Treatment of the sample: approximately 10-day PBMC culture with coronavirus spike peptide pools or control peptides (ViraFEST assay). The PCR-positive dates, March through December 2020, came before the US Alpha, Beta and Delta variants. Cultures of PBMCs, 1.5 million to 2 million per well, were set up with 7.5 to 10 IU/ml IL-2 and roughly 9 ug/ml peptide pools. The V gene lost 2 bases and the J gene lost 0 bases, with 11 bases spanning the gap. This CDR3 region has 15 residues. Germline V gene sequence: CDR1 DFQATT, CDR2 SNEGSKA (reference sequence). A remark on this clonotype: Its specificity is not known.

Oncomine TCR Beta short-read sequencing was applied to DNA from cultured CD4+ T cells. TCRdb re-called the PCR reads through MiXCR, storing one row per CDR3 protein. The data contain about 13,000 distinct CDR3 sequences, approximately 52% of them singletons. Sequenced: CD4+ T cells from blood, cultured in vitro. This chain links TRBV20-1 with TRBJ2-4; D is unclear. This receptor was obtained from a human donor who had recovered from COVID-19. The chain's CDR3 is CSARNPGGAKNIQYF. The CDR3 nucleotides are TGCAGTGCTAGAAACCCCGGCGGAGCCAAAAACATTCAGTACTTC.